Following are 19 T cell receptor beta chains from one sample sequenced in a study of blood T cells in healthy people across ages. A second PCR of roughly 7 to 11 cycles used a sample-barcoded 5' primer and a J-beta primer mix. TCRdb redid the calling of the 5' RACE reads with MiXCR, one entry per CDR3 protein. This table has around 800,000 distinct CDR3 sequences, roughly 25% appearing once. This sample was also put to use in a study of T cells of mothers and their children.

Material for sequencing was blood. These receptors originate from a boy aged 5 to 17 in good health.

In this sample, this clonotype turned up a few times. V and J are TRBV29-1 and TRBJ1-4, with a tentative D call TRBD1 (5 bases). Germline CDR1 is SQVTM and CDR2 is ANQGSEA. V was trimmed by 4 bases and J by 8 bases, leaving 11 bases between them. The CDR3 spans 12 residues. The CDR3 region is CSVGGGGEKLFF. The CDR3, as DNA: TGCAGCGTTGGCGGGGGGGGAGAAAAACTGTTTTTT.

CDR3 in amino acids: CASSPWSSGGTDTQYF. CDR3 coding DNA: TGTGCCAGCTCACCATGGTCTAGCGGGGGCACAGATACGCAGTATTTT. The chain joins TRBV18 to TRBJ2-3; TRBD2 aligns across 9 bases. The V gene's germline CDR1 is KGHSH and CDR2 LQKENI. The CDR3 contains 16 residues. Trimming took 2 bases from V and 1 from J; bases not matched to a gene: 4.

The genes are TRBV6-2 or TRBV6-3 and TRBJ2-7, with TRBD2 matching 9 bases. With 7 bases clipped from V and 12 bases from J, the junction kept 16 bases outside the gene matches. Germline loops: CDR1 MNHEY, CDR2 SVGEGT. The CDR3 covers 14 residues. CDR3 coding DNA: TGTGCCAGCACCGCGACTAGCGGTATGGCAGGGCGGTACTTC. It is translated as CASTATSGMAGRYF.

CDR3 sequence (DNA): TGTGCCAGCACCCGTTCGGACCGACTATATGGCTACACCTTC. Residues: CASTRSDRLYGYTF. The chain has TRBV13 and TRBJ1-2; no definite D call. Germline lookup yields CDR1 PRHDT and CDR2 FYEKMQ (reference sequence). This CDR3 is built from 14 residues. V shed 7 bases and J shed 5 bases, with 17 bases lying between them. Combining the CDR3 with reference TRBV13 and TRBJ1-2 gives the whole variable domain AAGVIQSPRHLIKEKRETATLKCYPIPRHDTVYWYQQGPGQDPQFLISFYEKMQSDKGSIPDRFSAQQFSDYHSELNMSSLELGDSALYFCASTRSDRLYGYTFGSGTRLTVV.

The chain carries TRBV2 and TRBJ1-1; D gene ambiguous. Germline V lookup: CDR1 SNHLY, CDR2 FYNNEI. CDR3 size: 14 residues. The V gene lost 5 bases and the J gene lost 0 bases, with 10 bases spanning the gap. The CDR3: CASSSMTVNTEAFF. CDR3 bases: TGTGCCAGCAGTTCAATGACGGTGAACACTGAAGCTTTCTTT.

V is TRBV27 and J is TRBJ1-5, with no clear D. The CDR3 loop spans 13 amino acids. V lost 4 bases to trimming and J lost 2 bases, with 6 bases between them. Germline V CDR1 and CDR2: MNHEY, SMNVEV (reference sequence). CDR3 DNA sequence: TGTGCCAGCAGTTGGGTGCGCAATCAGCCCCAGCATTTT. This encodes CASSWVRNQPQHF.

The CDR3 loop is CASSQVAENTEAFF. As DNA, the CDR3 is TGTGCCAGCAGCCAAGTGGCGGAAAACACTGAAGCTTTCTTT. The chain uses TRBV3-1 and TRBJ1-1; no definite D call. This CDR3 contains 14 residues. Per germline, CDR1 LGHDT and CDR2 YNNKEL (reference sequence). The V end lost 1 base, the J end lost 2 bases, and 8 bases lay between the germline ends.

This clonotype was recorded a few times. CDR3 protein: CASSQGEYYEQYF. DNA for the CDR3: TGCGCCAGCAGCCAAGGGGAGTACTACGAGCAGTACTTC. This rearrangement joins TRBV4-1 to TRBJ2-7, with D perhaps matching TRBD2 (5 bases). Between the trimmed V and J ends, which lost 1 base and 3 bases, there was a span of 7 bases. The germline V gene has CDR1 MGHRA and CDR2 YSYEKL. This CDR3 is 13 amino acids long.

This clonotype was counted a few times. The chain links TRBV5-1 to TRBJ1-2; D perhaps matches TRBD1 (6 bases). This CDR3 comprises 16 residues. Germline V gene sequence: CDR1 SGHRS, CDR2 YFSETQ. Between the trimmed V and J ends, which lost 0 bases and 8 bases, there was a span of 20 bases. CDR3 protein: CASSLGPGTGSRGYTF. The CDR3 region has the DNA TGCGCCAGCAGCTTGGGCCCCGGAACAGGGAGCAGGGGCTACACCTTC.

The sample holds a few counts of this clonotype. The V call is TRBV20-1, the J call TRBJ1-2; D unresolved. The CDR3 is 15 residues long. With 8 bases removed from V and 6 bases from J, the gap between germline ends came to 25 bases. Germline CDR1 DFQATT, CDR2 SNEGSKA (reference sequence). CDR3 protein: CSTKPKSLPGNGYTF. In DNA, the CDR3 is TGCAGTACAAAACCGAAGTCCCTCCCGGGAAATGGCTACACCTTC.

This clonotype has a handful of counts. The CDR3 is CATSGTPNTNTGELFF. In DNA form, the CDR3 reads TGTGCCACATCCGGGACGCCTAACACAAACACCGGGGAGCTGTTTTTT. The chain links TRBV24-1 to TRBJ2-2; either TRBD1 or TRBD2 may supply D (5 bases each). This CDR3 spans 16 amino acids. Trimming took 10 bases from V and 2 from J, leaving 19 bases between them. Germline lookup yields CDR1 KGHDR and CDR2 SFDVKD.

The V and J genes are TRBV9 and TRBJ1-2; the D gene is possibly TRBD1 (6 bases). Germline CDR1 is SGDLS and CDR2 is YYNGEE. The V gene lost 2 bases and the J gene lost 5 bases, with 13 bases spanning the gap. This CDR3 comprises 14 residues. CDR3 sequence reads: CASSVQGQGYGYTF. CDR3 sequence (DNA): TGTGCCAGCAGCGTTCAGGGACAAGGGTATGGCTACACCTTC.

This clonotype was seen a handful of times. The V and J genes are TRBV13 and TRBJ2-6; D ambiguous. V lost 5 bases to trimming and J lost 7 bases, with 9 bases between them. Germline V gives CDR1 PRHDT, CDR2 FYEKMQ (reference sequence). This CDR3 region has 13 residues. Here the CDR3 reads CASSPPEANVLTF. The DNA of the CDR3 is TGTGCCAGCAGCCCCCCCGAAGCCAACGTCCTGACTTTC.

This clonotype occurred a few times. The chain is built from TRBV19 and TRBJ2-1, with 9 bases lining up with TRBD1. The CDR3 is 15 residues long. J lost 8 bases, V lost 5 bases, and 10 bases had no gene match. CDR1 and CDR2 from the germline V gene are LNHDA and SQIVND (reference sequence). Here the CDR3 reads CASSQPGQGFDEQFF. In nucleotides, the CDR3 is TGTGCCAGTAGTCAGCCGGGACAGGGCTTCGATGAGCAGTTCTTC.

This clonotype was found a few times. The CDR3 protein is CAISPENTGELFF. The CDR3 DNA follows: TGTGCCATCAGTCCCGAAAATACCGGGGAGCTGTTTTTT. This sequence joins TRBV10-3 and TRBJ2-2, with D unresolved. The V and J ends lost 5 bases and 5 bases respectively, with 9 bases between them. CDR3 length equals 13 residues. Germline V gives CDR1 ENHRY, CDR2 SYGVKD.

This clonotype was detected a few times. This sequence joins TRBV7-6 and TRBJ2-1, with D possibly matching TRBD2 (5 bases). Looked up from germline, CDR1 is SGHVS and CDR2 is FNYEAQ. The germline V and J ends were trimmed by 1 base and 7 bases, with 20 bases remaining between them. This CDR3 region has 17 residues. CDR3 sequence reads: CASSLEGLGGGWNEQFF. CDR3 in DNA: TGTGCCAGCAGCTTAGAAGGGCTAGGTGGCGGGTGGAATGAGCAGTTCTTC.

This rearrangement joins TRBV19 to TRBJ1-1; maybe TRBD1 (6 bases). Per germline, CDR1 LNHDA and CDR2 SQIVND (reference sequence). The CDR3 length is 15 residues. V shed 4 bases and J shed 4 bases, with 16 bases lying between them. The CDR3 DNA follows: TGTGCCAGTAGTACCCCTCAGGGGATGGTCACTGAAGCTTTCTTT. Translating gives CASSTPQGMVTEAFF.

This clonotype was detected a few times. The genes are TRBV20-1 and TRBJ2-2, with D hard to call. The CDR3 is made up of 15 amino acids. Per germline, CDR1 DFQATT and CDR2 SNEGSKA (reference sequence). V was shortened by 3 bases and J by 0 bases, with 11 bases between the two germline ends. This CDR3 is CSASLPGSNTGELFF. DNA of the CDR3: TGCAGTGCTAGCCTACCGGGCTCGAACACCGGGGAGCTGTTTTTT.

The chain links TRBV20-1 to TRBJ2-7; D is uncertain. This CDR3 spans 11 amino acids. The germline V gene has CDR1 DFQATT and CDR2 SNEGSKA (reference sequence). The V end was cut by 5 bases, the J end by 4 bases, with 9 bases between. For the CDR3, the DNA is TGCAGTGCTCATTCCGATTACGAGCAGTACTTC. This gives the protein CSAHSDYEQYF.